The clone carrying this TCR beta chain occurred a few times. Its antigen is still unknown. Building of the TCR beta libraries involved iRepertoire HTBI primers and Arm-PCR of CDR3 regions. A single record per CDR3 protein comes from TCRdb applying MiXCR to the multiplex PCR reads. The profile covers hundreds of thousands of distinct CDR3 sequences, with about 13% appearing a single time and 10% taken by the ten largest. The data originate from a study of regulatory T cells in long-lasting Graves disease. Sample time point: newly diagnosed GD, antithyroid drugs for less than 3 months. The TCR library used RNA extracted from PBMCs. CDR3 length: 17 residues. Trimming removed 4 bases from V and 3 bases from J, with 20 bases in between. CDR1 SGHRS and CDR2 YFSETQ come from the germline V gene. General study findings and limits: Having only a small sample size may have limited accuracy. For persistent Graves' patients, TCR diversity was lower than for newly diagnosed ones.

The data were also submitted as part of a second study, on T cells in Graves' hyperthyroidism and ophthalmopathy. As that study records: Patients were aged 18 to 65, had disease duration under 2 months, and had newly diagnosed hyperthyroidism. With a median lead of 6.5 months before onset, the model predicted ophthalmopathy.

This rearrangement joins TRBV5-1 to TRBJ2-1; D call uncertain. The receptor comes from a man aged 25-40 years with Graves disease. This specimen was peripheral blood mononuclear cells (PBMCs), taken at new diagnosis, from a patient treated with antithyroid drugs. CDR3 nucleotides: TGCGCCAGCAGCCAAGTCATCCTTAGGCCCATCTACAATGAGCAGTTCTTC. Translated, it gives CASSQVILRPIYNEQFF.